The source of this T cell receptor (beta chain) is a study of T cell responses to AZD1222 COVID-19 vaccine. General study findings and limits: Unmutated variant regions are reportedly targeted by nearly half of spike-specific TCRs.

The length of the CDR3 is 19 residues. Per the germline V gene, CDR1 is SGHRS and CDR2 is YFSETQ. V was trimmed by 0 bases and J by 0 bases, leaving 21 bases between them. The table came from immunoSEQ multiplex PCR; TCRdb's copy has only in-frame clones and leaves some out. The sample includes about 150,000 clones, around 91% seen only once; the top ten take about 4.6%. Note on this clone: Its antigen is not identified.

The clonotype was recovered from an adult in good health. Sequenced here: peripheral blood, sampled on day 0 of AZD1222 vaccination. This rearrangement joins TRBV5-1 to TRBJ1-1; D is unclear. The CDR3 DNA is TGCGCCAGCAGCTTGGGTATGGGGTTCTCCGTACACATGAACACTGAAGCTTTCTTT. This codes for CASSLGMGFSVHMNTEAFF.